This TCR beta chain derives from a study of T cell responses to AZD1222 COVID-19 vaccine. CDR3 length equals 15 residues. Germline V lookup: CDR1 SGHRS, CDR2 YFSETQ. Trimming left V 0 bases short and J 1 base short, with 8 bases between. Generated by immunoSEQ multiplex PCR, the TCRdb table keeps only in-frame clones and is missing some. The table has around 95,000 clones, 88% seen once. A few counts support this clone. Sequencing used peripheral blood, obtained on day 0 of AZD1222 vaccination. This sequence joins TRBV5-1 and TRBJ1-5; unclear D gene. This receptor was identified in an adult in good health. The CDR3 DNA reads as TGCGCCAGCAGCTTGGTTCCAGAAAGCAATCAGCCCCAGCATTTT. As protein: CASSLVPESNQPQHF.